Listed here are 9 T cell receptor beta chains from one sample, sequenced in a study of cytomegalovirus exposure and HLA in healthy donors. This PCR relied on a set of 60 Vbeta primers and 13 Jbeta primers. Assay used: immunoSEQ multiplex PCR; TCRdb lists only in-frame clones, some missing. The sample lists 150,000 to 200,000 clones, more than 70% occurring once. Input material: PBMCs. The origin of the receptors is a girl between 10 and 17 years old in good health and CMV-seronegative.

The chain has TRBV9 and TRBJ1-1; D is perhaps TRBD1 (5 bases). Deletions cut 5 bases from V and 5 bases from J, with 7 bases between. This CDR3 spans 11 amino acids. The germline V gene encodes CDR1 SGDLS and CDR2 YYNGEE. CDR3 in DNA: TGTGCCAGCAGTAGGGGAACTGAAGCTTTCTTT. It encodes CASSRGTEAFF.

This sequence joins TRBV14 and TRBJ1-2; 10 bases agree with TRBD1. The length of the CDR3 is 15 residues. CDR1 and CDR2 from the germline V gene are SGHDN and FVKESK. V shed 3 bases and J 8 bases; nucleotides not matched to a gene: 9. The CDR3 loop is CASSQPGTGAEGYTF. The DNA for the CDR3 is TGTGCCAGCAGCCAGCCCGGGACAGGGGCCGAGGGCTACACCTTC.

In its sample, this clone was seen many times. Additional DNA sequences in this sample encode the identical CDR3. The chain carries TRBV4-1 and TRBJ1-5; 7 nucleotides agree with TRBD1. The ends lost 3 bases at V and 4 bases at J; junction bases unmatched: 3. Germline lookup yields CDR1 MGHRA and CDR2 YSYEKL. CDR3 size: 14 residues. In DNA, the CDR3 is TGCGCCAGCAGCCACGGGACAGAGAATCAGCCCCAGCATTTT. Protein product: CASSHGTENQPQHF.

The CDR3 nucleotides read TGTGCCAGCAGCTTAGCGCGCGCGGGGGCCGAGCAGTACTTC. Residues: CASSLARAGAEQYF. The chain links TRBV7-9 to TRBJ2-7; D may be TRBD2 (7 bases). This CDR3 has 14 residues. Germline lookup yields CDR1 SEHNR and CDR2 FQNEAQ (reference sequence). V lost 0 bases to trimming and J lost 6 bases, with 12 bases between them. Variable domain in full (rest from reference TRBV7-9 and TRBJ2-7): DTGVSQNPRHKITKRGQNVTFRCDPISEHNRLYWYRQTLGQGPEFLTYFQNEAQLEKSRLLSDRFSAERPKGSFSTLEIQRTEQGDSAMYLCASSLARAGAEQYFGPGTRLTVT.

This rearrangement joins TRBV6-5 to TRBJ2-1; D possibly corresponds to TRBD1 (5 bases). Germline assignment: CDR1 MNHEY and CDR2 SVGAGI. There are 12 residues in the CDR3. V was clipped by 2 bases and J by 6 bases, with 5 bases between them. CDR3 sequence: CASSYGANEQFF. The CDR3 bases are TGTGCCAGCAGTTACGGGGCCAATGAGCAGTTCTTC.

The V and J genes are TRBV5-1 and TRBJ2-7; D perhaps matches TRBD1 (5 bases). V was clipped by 4 bases and J by 9 bases, with 17 bases between them. Germline V lookup: CDR1 SGHRS, CDR2 YFSETQ. This CDR3 has 13 amino acids. The CDR3 loop is CASSPTTATRQYF. CDR3 coding DNA: TGCGCCAGCAGCCCGACGACAGCTACGAGGCAGTACTTC. The full variable domain, rest sourced from reference TRBV5-1 and TRBJ2-7, is KAGVTQTPRYLIKTRGQQVTLSCSPISGHRSVSWYQQTPGQGLQFLFEYFSETQRNKGNFPGRFSGRQFSNSRSEMNVSTLELGDSALYLCASSPTTATRQYFGPGTRLTVT.

This chain joins TRBV5-1 and TRBJ1-1, with D possibly being TRBD1 (6 bases). This CDR3 has 15 amino acids. The ends were cut back, 0 bases at V and 2 bases at J, with 11 bases in the middle. Germline V gene data show CDR1 as SGHRS and CDR2 as YFSETQ. The CDR3 DNA reads TGCGCCAGCAGCTTGGTAGACAGGTCCAACACTGAAGCTTTCTTT. Translating it yields CASSLVDRSNTEAFF. Combining the CDR3 with reference TRBV5-1 and TRBJ1-1 gives the whole variable domain KAGVTQTPRYLIKTRGQQVTLSCSPISGHRSVSWYQQTPGQGLQFLFEYFSETQRNKGNFPGRFSGRQFSNSRSEMNVSTLELGDSALYLCASSLVDRSNTEAFFGQGTRLTVV.

The rearrangement uses TRBV2 and TRBJ1-1; 7 nucleotides match TRBD1. Germline CDR1 is SNHLY and CDR2 is FYNNEI. This CDR3 spans 13 amino acids. The V gene end was trimmed by 3 bases and the J gene end by 5 bases; junction bases not matched to a gene: 3. Written as DNA, the CDR3 is TGTGCCAGCAGTGAGGGCAGGGGGACTGAAGCTTTCTTT. It yields the protein CASSEGRGTEAFF.

J is TRBJ1-2 and V is TRBV7-3; the D is unclear. The germline gives CDR1 SGHTA, CDR2 FQGTGA. This CDR3 is built from 13 residues. The germline V and J ends were trimmed by 2 bases and 8 bases, with 12 bases remaining between them. The CDR3 loop is CASSLGGGQGYTF. The CDR3 nucleotides read TGTGCCAGCAGCTTAGGTGGCGGGCAAGGCTACACCTTC.